The 15 T cell receptor beta chains listed next were all sequenced from one sample in a study of blood T cell repertoires in COVID-19. Produced via immunoSEQ multiplex PCR; TCRdb's table is partial and in-frame only. The sample includes a few hundred thousand clones, 85% seen only once; the top ten take around 2.3%. Sequenced sample: PBMCs or T cells enriched from blood (not recorded which). The receptors were gathered from a woman aged 45-59 years who had recovered from COVID-19.

This clone was picked up one time. The chain recombines TRBV4-1 with TRBJ2-1; D ambiguous. The germline V gene encodes CDR1 MGHRA and CDR2 YSYEKL. This CDR3 contains 15 residues. Trimming took off 4 bases at V and 0 bases at J, with 10 bases between the two ends. Here the CDR3 reads CASSPTPSSYNEQFF. The CDR3 bases are TGCGCCAGCAGCCCTACTCCGAGCTCCTACAATGAGCAGTTCTTC.

The V gene is TRBV27, the J gene TRBJ2-7, with D perhaps TRBD2 (6 bases). The germline V gene has CDR1 MNHEY and CDR2 SMNVEV (reference sequence). This CDR3 region has 14 residues. Trimming removed 1 base at V and 2 bases at J, with 9 bases between. The CDR3 nucleotides read TGTGCCAGCAGTTTATTGCGGGGCCCCTACGAGCAGTACTTC. Protein sequence: CASSLLRGPYEQYF.

J is TRBJ2-3 and V is TRBV30; 9 nucleotides agree with TRBD2. Per the germline V gene, CDR1 is GTSNPN and CDR2 is SVGIG (reference sequence). The CDR3 runs 15 residues. V lost 4 bases, J lost 2 bases, and 7 bases stayed unmatched. The CDR3 protein is CAWTGGRGYTDTQYF. CDR3 sequence (DNA): TGTGCCTGGACTGGCGGGAGGGGGTACACAGATACGCAGTATTTT.

The V gene is TRBV7-9, the J gene TRBJ1-1, with 7 bases matching TRBD1. Germline CDR1 SEHNR, CDR2 FQNEAQ (reference sequence). The CDR3 has 14 amino acids. The J segment lost 9 bases and the V segment lost 5 bases, leaving 12 bases of the junction unmatched. CDR3 sequence: CASSPRTGGAQAFF. CDR3 nucleotides: TGTGCCAGCAGCCCGCGGACAGGTGGGGCCCAAGCTTTCTTT.

The chain uses TRBV30 and TRBJ1-3, with a possible D match to TRBD1 (6 bases). Germline V gene data show CDR1 as GTSNPN and CDR2 as SVGIG (reference sequence). Trimming shortened V by 0 bases and J by 0 bases, and 12 bases separated the two germline ends. The CDR3 is made up of 16 amino acids. CDR3 sequence (DNA): TGTGCCTGGAGTGTATCAGGGGTGAGCTCTGGAAACACCATATATTTT. Its protein product is CAWSVSGVSSGNTIYF. The whole variable domain, filled in from reference TRBV30 and TRBJ1-3, reads SQTIHQWPATLVQPVGSPLSLECTVEGTSNPNLYWYRQAAGRGLQLLFYSVGIGQISSEVPQNLSASRPQDRQFILSSKKLLLSDSGFYLCAWSVSGVSSGNTIYFGEGSWLTVV.

V usage is TRBV2 and J usage is TRBJ2-7, with a weak D call TRBD1 (6 bases). Trimming took 9 bases from V and 2 from J, leaving 14 bases between them. The CDR3 length is 13 residues. Germline CDR1 and CDR2: SNHLY and FYNNEI. This CDR3 reads CARSRGPTYEQYF. CDR3 bases: TGTGCCAGGAGCAGGGGACCTACCTACGAGCAGTACTTC. Full variable domain (outside the CDR3, taken from reference TRBV2 and TRBJ2-7): EPEVTQTPSHQVTQMGQEVILRCVPISNHLYFYWYRQILGQKVEFLVSFYNNEISEKSEIFDDQFSVERPDGSNFTLKIRSTKLEDSAMYFCARSRGPTYEQYFGPGTRLTVT.

The rearrangement joins TRBV5-8 to TRBJ1-2, with 7 bases identical to TRBD1. There are 14 residues in the CDR3. The trim removed 4 bases at V and 2 bases at J, leaving 5 bases unmatched. Germline lookup yields CDR1 SGHTS and CDR2 YDEGEE. CDR3 sequence (DNA): TGTGCCAGCAGCAAGGGACAGACCAACTATGGCTACACCTTC. Protein: CASSKGQTNYGYTF.

This clone was detected only once. The chain has TRBV9 and TRBJ1-5; 9 positions match TRBD1. CDR3 length: 14 residues. CDR1 and CDR2 from the germline V gene are SGDLS and YYNGEE. Unmatched junction bases numbered 5, after V lost 3 bases and J lost 7 bases. The CDR3 nucleotides read TGTGCCAGCAGCGGGGGGACAGGGCGCCAGCCCCAGCATTTT. Amino acid sequence: CASSGGTGRQPQHF.

In the case of this clone: The sample carries other DNA sequences with the same CDR3. The chain is built from TRBV30 and TRBJ2-5; 7 bases are shared with TRBD2. CDR3 length equals 11 residues. CDR1 is GTSNPN, CDR2 SVGIG, per germline (reference sequence). J lost 5 bases, V lost 3 bases, and 0 bases had no gene match. CDR3 nucleotides: TGTGCCTGGAGCGGGGGGGAGACCCAGTACTTC. Protein: CAWSGGETQYF.

CDR3 region: CASSLVPGTEAFF. CDR3 sequence (DNA): TGTGCCAGCAGTTTAGTCCCGGGTACTGAAGCTTTCTTT. The chain has TRBV27 and TRBJ1-1; D gene unclear. The CDR3 contains 13 residues. CDR1 and CDR2 from the germline V gene are MNHEY and SMNVEV (reference sequence). V was trimmed by 2 bases and J by 5 bases, leaving 9 bases between them.

The chain joins TRBV6-5 to TRBJ1-1; tentative D call: TRBD1 (6 bases). Trimming pared 8 bases from V and 3 bases from J, leaving 13 bases between. The germline CDR1 and CDR2 sequences are MNHEY and SVGAGI. The CDR3 extends over 13 amino acids. The CDR3 region is CASRRNRDTEAFF. The CDR3 bases are TGTGCCAGCCGACGGAACAGGGACACTGAAGCTTTCTTT.

The V and J genes are TRBV10-3 and TRBJ1-2; 9 bases are a match to TRBD1. Germline trimming cut 10 bases from V and 5 bases from J; bases unmatched to any gene: 11. CDR1 ENHRY and CDR2 SYGVKD come from the germline V gene. The CDR3 has 14 amino acids. CDR3 protein: CATELGQGTYGYTF. The CDR3 nucleotides are TGTGCCACAGAATTGGGACAGGGTACTTATGGCTACACCTTC.

The V and J genes are TRBV19 and TRBJ1-5; no definite D call. This CDR3 region has 15 residues. V lost 5 bases and J lost 8, with 19 bases in between. CDR1 is LNHDA, CDR2 SQIVND, per germline (reference sequence). CDR3 DNA: TGTGCCAGTAGTCCCCGGCCCGCGGGGAAGGAGCCCCAGCATTTT. Translating it yields CASSPRPAGKEPQHF.

This chain uses TRBV6-5 with TRBJ2-3; 13 bases fit TRBD2. The CDR3 has 14 residues. Germline V gene sequence: CDR1 MNHEY, CDR2 SVGAGI. The V and J ends lost 6 bases and 9 bases, in that order; junction bases with no gene match: 6. CDR3 in amino acids: CASRKGLAGKTQYF. Written as DNA, the CDR3 is TGTGCCAGCAGAAAGGGACTAGCGGGGAAGACGCAGTATTTT.

On this clone: The same CDR3 is also encoded by other DNA sequences in this sample. The V call is TRBV5-1, the J call TRBJ1-1; 11 bases match TRBD1. The V gene end was trimmed by 4 bases and the J gene end by 3 bases; junction bases not matched to a gene: 8. This CDR3 has 16 amino acids. CDR1 SGHRS and CDR2 YFSETQ come from the germline V gene. The CDR3 spells CASSLDGQGAHTEAFF. The CDR3 nucleotides read TGCGCCAGCAGCCTTGATGGACAGGGGGCTCACACTGAAGCTTTCTTT. The whole variable domain, remainder taken from reference TRBV5-1 and TRBJ1-1, is KAGVTQTPRYLIKTRGQQVTLSCSPISGHRSVSWYQQTPGQGLQFLFEYFSETQRNKGNFPGRFSGRQFSNSRSEMNVSTLELGDSALYLCASSLDGQGAHTEAFFGQGTRLTVV.